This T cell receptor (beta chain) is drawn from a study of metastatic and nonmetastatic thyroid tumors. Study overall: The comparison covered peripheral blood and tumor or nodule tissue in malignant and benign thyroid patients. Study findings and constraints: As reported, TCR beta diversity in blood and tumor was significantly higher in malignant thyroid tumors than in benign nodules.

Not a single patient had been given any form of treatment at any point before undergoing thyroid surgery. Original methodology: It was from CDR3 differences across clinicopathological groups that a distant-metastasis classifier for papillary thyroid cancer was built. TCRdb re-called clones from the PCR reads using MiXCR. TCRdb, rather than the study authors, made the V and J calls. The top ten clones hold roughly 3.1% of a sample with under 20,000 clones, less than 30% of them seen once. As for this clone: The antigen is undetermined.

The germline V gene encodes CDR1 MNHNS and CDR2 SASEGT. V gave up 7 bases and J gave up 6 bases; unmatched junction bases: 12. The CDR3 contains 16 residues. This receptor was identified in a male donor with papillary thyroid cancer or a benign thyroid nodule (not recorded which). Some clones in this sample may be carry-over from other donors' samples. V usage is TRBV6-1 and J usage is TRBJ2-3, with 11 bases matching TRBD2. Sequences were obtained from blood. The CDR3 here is CASTDALSGRGDTQYF. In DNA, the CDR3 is TGTGCCAGCACCGACGCCCTTAGCGGGAGGGGCGATACGCAGTATTTT.